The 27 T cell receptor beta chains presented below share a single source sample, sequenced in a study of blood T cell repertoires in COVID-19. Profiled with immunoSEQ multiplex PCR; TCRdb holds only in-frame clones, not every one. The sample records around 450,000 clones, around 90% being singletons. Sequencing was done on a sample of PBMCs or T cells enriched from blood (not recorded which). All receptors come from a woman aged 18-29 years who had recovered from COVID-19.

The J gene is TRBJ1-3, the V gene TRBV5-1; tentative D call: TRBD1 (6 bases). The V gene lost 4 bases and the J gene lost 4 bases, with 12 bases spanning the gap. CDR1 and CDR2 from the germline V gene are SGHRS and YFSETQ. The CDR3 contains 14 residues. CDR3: CASSRTTGGNTIYF. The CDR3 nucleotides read TGCGCCAGCAGCCGAACAACAGGGGGAAACACCATATATTTT.

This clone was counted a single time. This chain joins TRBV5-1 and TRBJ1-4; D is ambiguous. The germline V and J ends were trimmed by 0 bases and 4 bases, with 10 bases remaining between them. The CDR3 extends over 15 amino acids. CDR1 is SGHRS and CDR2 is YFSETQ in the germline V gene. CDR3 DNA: TGCGCCAGCAGCTTGGAAGTTAGCGGTAATGAAAAACTGTTTTTT. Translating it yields CASSLEVSGNEKLFF.

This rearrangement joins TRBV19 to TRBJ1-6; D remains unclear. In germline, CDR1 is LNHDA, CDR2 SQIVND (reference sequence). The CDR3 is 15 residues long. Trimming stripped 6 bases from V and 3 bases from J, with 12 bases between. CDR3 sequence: CASSPGAGYNSPLHF. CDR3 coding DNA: TGTGCCAGTAGCCCTGGCGCAGGCTATAATTCACCCCTCCACTTT. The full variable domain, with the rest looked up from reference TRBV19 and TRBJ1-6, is DGGITQSPKYLFRKEGQNVTLSCEQNLNHDAMYWYRQDPGQGLRLIYYSQIVNDFQKGDIAEGYSVSREKKESFPLTVTSAQKNPTAFYLCASSPGAGYNSPLHFGNGTRLTVT.

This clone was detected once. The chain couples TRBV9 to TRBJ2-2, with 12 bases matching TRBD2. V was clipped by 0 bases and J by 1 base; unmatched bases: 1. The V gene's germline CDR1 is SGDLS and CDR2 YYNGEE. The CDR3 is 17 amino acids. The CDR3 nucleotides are TGTGCCAGCAGCGTAGGACTAGCGGGGGTGAACACCGGGGAGCTGTTTTTT. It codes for CASSVGLAGVNTGELFF.

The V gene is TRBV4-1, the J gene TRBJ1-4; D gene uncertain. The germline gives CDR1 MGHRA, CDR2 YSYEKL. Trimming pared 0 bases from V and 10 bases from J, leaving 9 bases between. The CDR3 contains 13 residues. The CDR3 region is CASSQDRGGKLFF. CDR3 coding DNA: TGCGCCAGCAGCCAAGATAGAGGCGGAAAACTGTTTTTT.

Written as DNA, the CDR3 is TGTGCCAGCAGCCACCTTATAGCGGGCCAAGAGACCCAGTACTTC. Amino acid sequence: CASSHLIAGQETQYF. This rearrangement joins TRBV3-1 (or the pseudogene TRBV3-2) to TRBJ2-5; 7 bases line up with TRBD2. CDR1 and CDR2 (germline): LGHDT, YNNKEL (reference sequence). The CDR3 is 15 amino acids. With V trimmed by 3 bases and J by 1 base, 5 bases remained unmatched.

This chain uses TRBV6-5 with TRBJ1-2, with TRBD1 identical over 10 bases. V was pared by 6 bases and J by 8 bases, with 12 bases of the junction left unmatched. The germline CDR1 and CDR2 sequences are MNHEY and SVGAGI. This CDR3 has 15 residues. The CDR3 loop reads CASRGTGTGVGGYTF. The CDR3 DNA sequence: TGTGCCAGCAGGGGCACAGGGACAGGGGTAGGAGGCTACACCTTC.

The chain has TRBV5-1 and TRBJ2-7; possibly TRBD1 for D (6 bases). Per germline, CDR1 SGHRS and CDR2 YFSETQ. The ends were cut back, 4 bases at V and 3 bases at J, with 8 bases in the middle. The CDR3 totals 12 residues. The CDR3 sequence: CASSVGGYEQYF. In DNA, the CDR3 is TGCGCCAGCAGCGTAGGGGGCTACGAGCAGTACTTC.

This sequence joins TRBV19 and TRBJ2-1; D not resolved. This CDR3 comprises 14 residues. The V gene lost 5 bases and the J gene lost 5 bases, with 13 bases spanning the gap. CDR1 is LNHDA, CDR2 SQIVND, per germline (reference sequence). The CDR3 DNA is TGTGCCAGTAGTGTGGCCATGAACAACAATGAGCAGTTCTTC. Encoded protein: CASSVAMNNNEQFF.

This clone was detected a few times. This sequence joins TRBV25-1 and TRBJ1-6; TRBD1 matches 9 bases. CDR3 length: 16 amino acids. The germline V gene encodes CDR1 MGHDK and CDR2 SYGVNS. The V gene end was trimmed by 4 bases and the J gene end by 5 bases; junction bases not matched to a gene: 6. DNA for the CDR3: TGTGCCAGCAGTGCTACGACAGGGGGTAATAATTCACCCCTCCACTTT. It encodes CASSATTGGNNSPLHF.

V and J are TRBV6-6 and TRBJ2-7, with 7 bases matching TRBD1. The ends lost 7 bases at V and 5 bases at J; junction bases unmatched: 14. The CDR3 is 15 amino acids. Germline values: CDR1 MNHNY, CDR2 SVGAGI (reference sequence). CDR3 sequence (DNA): TGTGCCAGCATCCCATTGGCCGGGACAGCGGACGAGCAGTACTTC. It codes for CASIPLAGTADEQYF.

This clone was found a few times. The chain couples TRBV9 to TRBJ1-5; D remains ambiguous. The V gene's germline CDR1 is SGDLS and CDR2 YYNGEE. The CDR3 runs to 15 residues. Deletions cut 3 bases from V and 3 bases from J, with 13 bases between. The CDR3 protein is CASSAEGSFNQPQHF. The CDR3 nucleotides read TGTGCCAGCAGCGCGGAGGGCAGCTTCAATCAGCCCCAGCATTTT.

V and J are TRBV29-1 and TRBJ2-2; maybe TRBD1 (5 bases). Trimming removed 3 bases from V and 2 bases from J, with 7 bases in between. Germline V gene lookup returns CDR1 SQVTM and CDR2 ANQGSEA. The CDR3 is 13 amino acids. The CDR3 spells CSVDQGNTGELFF. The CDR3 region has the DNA TGCAGCGTTGATCAGGGTAACACCGGGGAGCTGTTTTTT.

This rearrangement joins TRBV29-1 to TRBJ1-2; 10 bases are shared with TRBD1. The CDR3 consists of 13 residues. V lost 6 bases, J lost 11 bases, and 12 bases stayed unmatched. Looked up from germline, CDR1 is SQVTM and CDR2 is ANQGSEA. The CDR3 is CSVLDLDRGRYTF. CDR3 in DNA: TGCAGCGTCCTCGACCTAGACAGGGGGCGGTACACCTTC.

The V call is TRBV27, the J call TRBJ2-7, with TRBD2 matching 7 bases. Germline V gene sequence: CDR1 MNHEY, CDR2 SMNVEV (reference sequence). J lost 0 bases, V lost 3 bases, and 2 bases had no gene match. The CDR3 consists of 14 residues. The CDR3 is CASSLRESSYEQYF. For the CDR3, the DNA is TGTGCCAGCAGTTTGCGGGAGAGCTCCTACGAGCAGTACTTC.

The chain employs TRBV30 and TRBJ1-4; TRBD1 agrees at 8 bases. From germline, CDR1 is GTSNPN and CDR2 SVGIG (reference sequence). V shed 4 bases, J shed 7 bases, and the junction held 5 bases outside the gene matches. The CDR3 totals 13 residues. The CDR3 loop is CAWTGTGGEKLFF. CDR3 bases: TGTGCCTGGACCGGGACAGGAGGTGAAAAACTGTTTTTT.

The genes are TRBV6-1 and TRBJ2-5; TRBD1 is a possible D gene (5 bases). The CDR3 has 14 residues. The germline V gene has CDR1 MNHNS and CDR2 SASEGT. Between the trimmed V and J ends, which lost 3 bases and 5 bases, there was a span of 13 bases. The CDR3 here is CASSDPKGWETQYF. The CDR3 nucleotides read TGTGCCAGCAGTGACCCGAAGGGGTGGGAGACCCAGTACTTC.

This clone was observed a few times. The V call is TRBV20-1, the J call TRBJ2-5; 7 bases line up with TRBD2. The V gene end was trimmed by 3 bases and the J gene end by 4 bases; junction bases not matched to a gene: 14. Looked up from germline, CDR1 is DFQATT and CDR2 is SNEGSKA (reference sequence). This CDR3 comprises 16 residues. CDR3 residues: CSASFSAGDLPETQYF. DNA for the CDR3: TGCAGTGCTAGTTTTTCGGCGGGGGATCTCCCAGAGACCCAGTACTTC.

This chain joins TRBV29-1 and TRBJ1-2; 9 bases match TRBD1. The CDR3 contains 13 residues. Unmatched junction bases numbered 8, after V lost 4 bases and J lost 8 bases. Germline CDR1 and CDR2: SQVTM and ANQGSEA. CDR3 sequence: CSVGPRDREGYTF. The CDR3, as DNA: TGCAGCGTTGGACCTCGGGACAGGGAAGGCTACACCTTC. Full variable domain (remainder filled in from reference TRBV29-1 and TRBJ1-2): SAVISQKPSRDICQRGTSLTIQCQVDSQVTMMFWYRQQPGQSLTLIATANQGSEATYESGFVIDKFPISRPNLTFSTLTVSNMSPEDSSIYLCSVGPRDREGYTFGSGTRLTVV.

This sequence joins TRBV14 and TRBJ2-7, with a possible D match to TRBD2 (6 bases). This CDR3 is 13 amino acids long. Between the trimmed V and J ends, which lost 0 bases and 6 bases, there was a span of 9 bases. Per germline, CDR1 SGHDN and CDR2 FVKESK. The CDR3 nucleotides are TGTGCCAGCAGCCAAGATATGGAGGGCGAGCAGTACTTC. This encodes CASSQDMEGEQYF.

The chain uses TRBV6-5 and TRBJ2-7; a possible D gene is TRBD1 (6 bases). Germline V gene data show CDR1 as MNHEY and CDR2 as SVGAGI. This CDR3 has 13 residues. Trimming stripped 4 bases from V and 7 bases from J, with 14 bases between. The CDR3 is CASSSRGHQEQYF. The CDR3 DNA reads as TGTGCCAGCAGTTCTCGGGGACATCAGGAGCAGTACTTC.

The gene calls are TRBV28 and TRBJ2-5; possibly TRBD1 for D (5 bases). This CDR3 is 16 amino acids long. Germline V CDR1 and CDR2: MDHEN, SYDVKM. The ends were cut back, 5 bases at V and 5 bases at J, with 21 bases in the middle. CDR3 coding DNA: TGTGCCAGCAGTGGAACCAGGGTGGTCAAAGTGGAGACCCAGTACTTC. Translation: CASSGTRVVKVETQYF.

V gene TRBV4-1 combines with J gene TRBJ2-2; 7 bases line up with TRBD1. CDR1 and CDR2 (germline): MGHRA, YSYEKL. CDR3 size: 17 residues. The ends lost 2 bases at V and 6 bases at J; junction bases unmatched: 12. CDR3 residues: CASSQKPNRGSSGELFF. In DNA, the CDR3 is TGCGCCAGCAGCCAAAAACCTAACAGGGGCTCTTCCGGGGAGCTGTTTTTT.

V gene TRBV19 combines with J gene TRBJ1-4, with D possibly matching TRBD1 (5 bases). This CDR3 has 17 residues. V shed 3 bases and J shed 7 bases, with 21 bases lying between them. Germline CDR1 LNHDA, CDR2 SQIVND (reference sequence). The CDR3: CASSISYLGRTGEKLFF. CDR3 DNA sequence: TGTGCCAGTAGTATCAGCTATTTGGGGCGAACAGGTGAAAAACTGTTTTTT.

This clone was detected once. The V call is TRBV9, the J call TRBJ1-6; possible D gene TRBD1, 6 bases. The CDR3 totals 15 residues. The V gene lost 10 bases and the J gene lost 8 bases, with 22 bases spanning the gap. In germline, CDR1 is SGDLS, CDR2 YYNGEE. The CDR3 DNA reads TGTGCCTCCGGCGGGGGGCTCGCGATGGATTCACCCCTCCACTTT. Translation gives CASGGGLAMDSPLHF. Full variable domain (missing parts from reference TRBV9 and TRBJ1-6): DSGVTQTPKHLITATGQRVTLRCSPRSGDLSVYWYQQSLDQGLQFLIQYYNGEERAKGNILERFSAQQFPDLHSELNLSSLELGDSALYFCASGGGLAMDSPLHFGNGTRLTVT.

The CDR3 spells CASSHPGQGGLTHYGYTF. DNA of the CDR3: TGCGCCAGCAGCCATCCCGGACAGGGAGGGTTAACTCACTATGGCTACACCTTC. The V gene is TRBV4-1, the J gene TRBJ1-2; 8 nucleotides line up with TRBD1. J was trimmed by 3 bases and V by 3 bases; bases with no gene match: 15. This CDR3 spans 18 amino acids. Germline V CDR1 and CDR2: MGHRA, YSYEKL.

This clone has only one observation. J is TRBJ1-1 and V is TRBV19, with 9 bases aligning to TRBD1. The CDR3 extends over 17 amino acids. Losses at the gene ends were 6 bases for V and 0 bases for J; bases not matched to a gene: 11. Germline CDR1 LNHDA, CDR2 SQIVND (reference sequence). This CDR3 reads CASRRFGQGPLNTEAFF. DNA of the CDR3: TGTGCCAGTAGGCGATTCGGACAGGGGCCTTTGAACACTGAAGCTTTCTTT.